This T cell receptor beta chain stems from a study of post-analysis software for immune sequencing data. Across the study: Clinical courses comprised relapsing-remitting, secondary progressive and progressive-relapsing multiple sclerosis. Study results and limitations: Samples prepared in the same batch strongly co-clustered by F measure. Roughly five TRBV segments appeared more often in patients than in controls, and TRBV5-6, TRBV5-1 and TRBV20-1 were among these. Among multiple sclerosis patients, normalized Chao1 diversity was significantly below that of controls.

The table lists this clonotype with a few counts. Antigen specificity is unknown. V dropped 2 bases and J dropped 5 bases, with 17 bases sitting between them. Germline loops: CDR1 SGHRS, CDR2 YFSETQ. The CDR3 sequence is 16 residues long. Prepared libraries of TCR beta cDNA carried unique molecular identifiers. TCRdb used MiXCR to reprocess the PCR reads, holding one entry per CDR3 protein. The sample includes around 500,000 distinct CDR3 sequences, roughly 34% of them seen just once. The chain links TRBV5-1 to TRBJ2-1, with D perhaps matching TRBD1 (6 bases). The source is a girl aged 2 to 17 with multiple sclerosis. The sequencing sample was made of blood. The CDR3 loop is CASSLWQGQGNNEQFF. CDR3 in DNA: TGCGCCAGCAGCTTATGGCAGGGGCAAGGAAACAATGAGCAGTTCTTC.